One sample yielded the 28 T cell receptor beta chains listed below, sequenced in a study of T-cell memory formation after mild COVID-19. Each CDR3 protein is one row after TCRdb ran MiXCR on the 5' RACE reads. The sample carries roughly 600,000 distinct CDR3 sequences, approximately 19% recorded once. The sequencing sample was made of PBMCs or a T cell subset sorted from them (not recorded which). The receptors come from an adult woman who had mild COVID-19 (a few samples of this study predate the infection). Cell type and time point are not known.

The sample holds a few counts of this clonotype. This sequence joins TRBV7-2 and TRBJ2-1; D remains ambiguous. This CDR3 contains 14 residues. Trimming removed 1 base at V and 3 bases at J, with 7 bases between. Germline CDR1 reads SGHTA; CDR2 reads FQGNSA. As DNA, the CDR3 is TGTGCCAGCAGCTTAGGGAGAAACTACAATGAGCAGTTCTTC. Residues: CASSLGRNYNEQFF. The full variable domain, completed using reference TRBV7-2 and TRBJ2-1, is GAGVSQSPSNKVTEKGKDVELRCDPISGHTALYWYRQSLGQGLEFLIYFQGNSAPDKSGLPSDRFSAERTGGSVSTLTIQRTQQEDSAVYLCASSLGRNYNEQFFGPGTRLTVL.

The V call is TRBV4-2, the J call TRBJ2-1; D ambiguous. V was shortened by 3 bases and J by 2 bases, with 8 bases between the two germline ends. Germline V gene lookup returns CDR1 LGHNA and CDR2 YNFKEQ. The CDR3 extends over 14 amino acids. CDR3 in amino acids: CASSQLTAYNEQFF. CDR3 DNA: TGTGCCAGCAGCCAGCTTACGGCCTACAATGAGCAGTTCTTC.

As DNA, the CDR3 is TGCAGTGCCTTCCCCGGCTACGGCCCCAACCCCACAGATACGCAGTATTTT. This gives the protein CSAFPGYGPNPTDTQYF. V is TRBV20-1 and J is TRBJ2-3; D unresolved. The CDR3 sequence is 17 residues long. With 6 bases removed from V and 2 bases from J, the gap between germline ends came to 24 bases. Germline values: CDR1 DFQATT, CDR2 SNEGSKA (reference sequence).

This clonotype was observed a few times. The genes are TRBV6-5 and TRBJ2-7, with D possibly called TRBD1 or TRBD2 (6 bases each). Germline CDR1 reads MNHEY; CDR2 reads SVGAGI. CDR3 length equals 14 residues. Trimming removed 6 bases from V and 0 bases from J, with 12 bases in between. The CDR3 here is CASRRDINSYEQYF. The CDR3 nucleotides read TGTGCCAGCAGGCGGGACATAAACTCCTACGAGCAGTACTTC.

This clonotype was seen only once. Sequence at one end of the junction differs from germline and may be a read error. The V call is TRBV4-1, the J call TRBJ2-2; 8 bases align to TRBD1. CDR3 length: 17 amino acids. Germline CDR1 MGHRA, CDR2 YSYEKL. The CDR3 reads CASSQDSGGYNTGELIF. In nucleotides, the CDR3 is TGCGCCAGCAGCCAAGACTCAGGGGGCTACAACACCGGGGAGCTGATTTTT.

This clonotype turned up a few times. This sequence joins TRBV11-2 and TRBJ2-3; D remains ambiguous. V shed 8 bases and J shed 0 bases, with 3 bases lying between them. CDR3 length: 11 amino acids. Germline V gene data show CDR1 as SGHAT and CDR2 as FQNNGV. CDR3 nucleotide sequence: TGTGCCAGCCGTAGCACAGATACGCAGTATTTT. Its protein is CASRSTDTQYF.

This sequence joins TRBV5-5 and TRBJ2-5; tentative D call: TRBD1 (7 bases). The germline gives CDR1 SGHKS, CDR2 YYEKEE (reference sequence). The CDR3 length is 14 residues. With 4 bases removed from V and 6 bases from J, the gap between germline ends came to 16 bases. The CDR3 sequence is CASSDDREAKTQYF. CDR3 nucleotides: TGTGCCAGCAGCGACGACAGGGAGGCAAAGACCCAGTACTTC.

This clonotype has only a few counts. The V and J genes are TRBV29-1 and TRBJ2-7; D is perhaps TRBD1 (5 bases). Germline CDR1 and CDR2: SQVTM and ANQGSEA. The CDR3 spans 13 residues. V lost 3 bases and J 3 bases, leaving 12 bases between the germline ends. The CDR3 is CSVERQGFYEQYF. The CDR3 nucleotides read TGCAGCGTTGAGAGGCAGGGCTTCTACGAGCAGTACTTC.

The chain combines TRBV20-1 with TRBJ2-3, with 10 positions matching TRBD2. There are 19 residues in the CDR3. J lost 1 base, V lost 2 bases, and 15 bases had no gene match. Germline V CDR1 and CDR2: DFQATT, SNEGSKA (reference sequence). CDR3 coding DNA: TGCAGTGCTAGACCCCGGGCAGGACTAGCGGAAAAACGCACAGATACGCAGTATTTT. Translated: CSARPRAGLAEKRTDTQYF.

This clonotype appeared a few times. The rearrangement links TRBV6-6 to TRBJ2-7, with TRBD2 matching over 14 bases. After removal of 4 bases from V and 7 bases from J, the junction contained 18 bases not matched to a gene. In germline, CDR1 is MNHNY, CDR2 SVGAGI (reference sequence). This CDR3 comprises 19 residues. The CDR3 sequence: CASSSGLAGAGSRPWEQYF. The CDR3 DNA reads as TGTGCCAGCAGTTCGGGACTAGCGGGAGCGGGCTCCCGGCCATGGGAGCAGTACTTC.

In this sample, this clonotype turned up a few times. The CDR3 spells CASSKEASSYEQYF. CDR3 coding DNA: TGTGCCAGCAGCAAAGAGGCGAGTTCCTACGAGCAGTACTTC. The chain recombines TRBV21-1 with TRBJ2-7. TRBV21-1 is noted as a pseudogene. CDR3 size: 14 residues.

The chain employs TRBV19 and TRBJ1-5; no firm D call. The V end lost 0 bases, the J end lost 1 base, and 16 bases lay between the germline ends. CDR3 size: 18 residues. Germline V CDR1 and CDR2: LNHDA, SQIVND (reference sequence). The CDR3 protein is CASSIDQRVRGSNQPQHF. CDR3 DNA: TGTGCCAGTAGTATAGATCAAAGGGTCAGAGGAAGCAATCAGCCCCAGCATTTT.

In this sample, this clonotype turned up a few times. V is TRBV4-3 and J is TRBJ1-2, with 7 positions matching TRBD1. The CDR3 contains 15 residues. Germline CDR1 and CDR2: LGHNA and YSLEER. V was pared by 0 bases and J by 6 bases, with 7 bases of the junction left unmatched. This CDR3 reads CASSQDPGGANGYTF. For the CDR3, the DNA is TGCGCCAGCAGCCAAGATCCAGGGGGTGCTAATGGCTACACCTTC.

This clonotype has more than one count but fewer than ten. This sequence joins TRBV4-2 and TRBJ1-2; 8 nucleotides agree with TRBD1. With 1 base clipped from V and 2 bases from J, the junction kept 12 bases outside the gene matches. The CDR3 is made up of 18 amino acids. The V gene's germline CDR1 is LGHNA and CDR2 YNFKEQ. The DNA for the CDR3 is TGTGCCAGCAGCCAAGTAGAGGGGAGACAGGGGATCAACTATGGCTACACCTTC. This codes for CASSQVEGRQGINYGYTF.

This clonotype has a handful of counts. CDR3 sequence: CASSVGASGRDSSYEQYF. As DNA, the CDR3 is TGTGCCAGCAGCGTAGGGGCTAGCGGGAGGGATTCGTCCTACGAGCAGTACTTC. The V gene is TRBV9, the J gene TRBJ2-7; TRBD2 agrees at 12 bases. This CDR3 is built from 18 residues. Germline V gene sequence: CDR1 SGDLS, CDR2 YYNGEE. V shed 0 bases, J shed 1 base, and the junction held 8 bases outside the gene matches.

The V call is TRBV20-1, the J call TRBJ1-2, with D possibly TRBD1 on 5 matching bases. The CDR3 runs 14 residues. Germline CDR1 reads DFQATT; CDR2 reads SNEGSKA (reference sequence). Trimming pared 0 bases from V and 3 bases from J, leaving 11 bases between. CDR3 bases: TGCAGTGCTAGAGATGCAGGGAGAGACTATGGCTACACCTTC. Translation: CSARDAGRDYGYTF.

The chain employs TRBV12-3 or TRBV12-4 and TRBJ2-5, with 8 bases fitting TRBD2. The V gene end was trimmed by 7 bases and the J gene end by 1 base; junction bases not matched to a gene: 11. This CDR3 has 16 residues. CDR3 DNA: TGTGCCAGCACCTTAGAGGAAGCGGGAGCCCAAGAGACCCAGTACTTC. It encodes CASTLEEAGAQETQYF.

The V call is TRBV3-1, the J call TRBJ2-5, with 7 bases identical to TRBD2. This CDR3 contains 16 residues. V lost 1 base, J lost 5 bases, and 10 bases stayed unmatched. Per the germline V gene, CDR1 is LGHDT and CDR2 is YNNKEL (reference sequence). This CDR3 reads CASSQGGARGGETQYF. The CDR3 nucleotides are TGTGCCAGCAGCCAAGGGGGTGCGAGGGGAGGGGAGACCCAGTACTTC.

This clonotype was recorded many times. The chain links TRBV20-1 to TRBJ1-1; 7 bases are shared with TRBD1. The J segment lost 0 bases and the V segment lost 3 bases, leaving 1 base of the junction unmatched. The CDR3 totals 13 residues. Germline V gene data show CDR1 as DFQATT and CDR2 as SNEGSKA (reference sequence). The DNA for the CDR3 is TGCAGTGCTAGTGGGACAGTGAACACTGAAGCTTTCTTT. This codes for CSASGTVNTEAFF.

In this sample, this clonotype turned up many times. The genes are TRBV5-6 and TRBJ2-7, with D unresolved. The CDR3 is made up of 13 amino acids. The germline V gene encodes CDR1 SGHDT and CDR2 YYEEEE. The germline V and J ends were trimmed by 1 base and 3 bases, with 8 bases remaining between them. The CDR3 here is CASSLQNIYEQYF. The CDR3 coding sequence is TGTGCCAGCAGCTTGCAAAACATCTACGAGCAGTACTTC. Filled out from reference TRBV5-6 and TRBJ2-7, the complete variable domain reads DAGVTQSPTHLIKTRGQQVTLRCSPKSGHDTVSWYQQALGQGPQFIFQYYEEEERQRGNFPDRFSGHQFPNYSSELNVNALLLGDSALYLCASSLQNIYEQYFGPGTRLTVT.

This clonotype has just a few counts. CDR3 amino acids: CSAPGLASRNQETQYF. Here the CDR3 DNA reads TGCAGTGCCCCGGGACTAGCGAGCAGGAACCAAGAGACCCAGTACTTC. This chain joins TRBV20-1 and TRBJ2-5, with 10 bases fitting TRBD2. Germline V gene data show CDR1 as DFQATT and CDR2 as SNEGSKA (reference sequence). This CDR3 is 16 amino acids long. V lost 6 bases, J lost 0 bases, and 10 bases stayed unmatched.

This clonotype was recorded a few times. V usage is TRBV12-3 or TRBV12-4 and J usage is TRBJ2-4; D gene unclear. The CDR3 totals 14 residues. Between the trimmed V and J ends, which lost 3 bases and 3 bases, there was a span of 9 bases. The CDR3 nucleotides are TGTGCCAGCAGTTTCCCGGTTAGCAAAAACATTCAGTACTTC. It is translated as CASSFPVSKNIQYF.

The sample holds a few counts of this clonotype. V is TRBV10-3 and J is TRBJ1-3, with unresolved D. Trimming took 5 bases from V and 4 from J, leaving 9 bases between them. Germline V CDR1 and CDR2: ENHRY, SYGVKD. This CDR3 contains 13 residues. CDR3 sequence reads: CAISPGPGNTIYF. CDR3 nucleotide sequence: TGTGCCATCAGTCCCGGTCCCGGAAACACCATATATTTT.

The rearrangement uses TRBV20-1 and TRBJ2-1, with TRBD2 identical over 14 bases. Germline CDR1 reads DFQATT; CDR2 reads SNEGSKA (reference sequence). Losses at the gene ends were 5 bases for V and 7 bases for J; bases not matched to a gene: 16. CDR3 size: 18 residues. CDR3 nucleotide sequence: TGCAGTGCTCCTCGGGGACTAGCGGGAGTCTGGGGTTTGAATGAGCAGTTCTTC. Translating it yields CSAPRGLAGVWGLNEQFF.

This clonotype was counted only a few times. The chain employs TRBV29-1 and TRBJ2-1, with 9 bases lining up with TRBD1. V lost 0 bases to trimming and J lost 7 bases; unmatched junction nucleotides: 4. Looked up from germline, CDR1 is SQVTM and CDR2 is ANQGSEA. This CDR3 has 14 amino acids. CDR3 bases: TGCAGCGTTGAAGATCAACAGGGGGCAAATGAGCAGTTCTTC. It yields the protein CSVEDQQGANEQFF.

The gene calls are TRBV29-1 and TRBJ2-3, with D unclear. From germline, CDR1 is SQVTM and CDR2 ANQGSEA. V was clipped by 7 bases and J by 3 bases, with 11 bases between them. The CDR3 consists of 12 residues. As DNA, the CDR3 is TGCAGCGCGAAGGGAACAACAGATACGCAGTATTTT. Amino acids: CSAKGTTDTQYF.

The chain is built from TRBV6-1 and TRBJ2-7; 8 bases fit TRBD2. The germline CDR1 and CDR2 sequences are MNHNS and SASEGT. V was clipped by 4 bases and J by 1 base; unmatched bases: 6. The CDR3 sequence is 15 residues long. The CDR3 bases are TGTGCCAGCAGTGGAGGGACTAGTAGATCCTACGAGCAGTACTTC. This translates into CASSGGTSRSYEQYF.

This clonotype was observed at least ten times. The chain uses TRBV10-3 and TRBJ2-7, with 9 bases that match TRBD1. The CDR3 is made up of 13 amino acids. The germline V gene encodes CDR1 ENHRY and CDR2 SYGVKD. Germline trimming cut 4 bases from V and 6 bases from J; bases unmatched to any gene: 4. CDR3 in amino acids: CAISGGTGTEQYF. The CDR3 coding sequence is TGTGCCATCAGTGGTGGGACAGGGACCGAGCAGTACTTC.